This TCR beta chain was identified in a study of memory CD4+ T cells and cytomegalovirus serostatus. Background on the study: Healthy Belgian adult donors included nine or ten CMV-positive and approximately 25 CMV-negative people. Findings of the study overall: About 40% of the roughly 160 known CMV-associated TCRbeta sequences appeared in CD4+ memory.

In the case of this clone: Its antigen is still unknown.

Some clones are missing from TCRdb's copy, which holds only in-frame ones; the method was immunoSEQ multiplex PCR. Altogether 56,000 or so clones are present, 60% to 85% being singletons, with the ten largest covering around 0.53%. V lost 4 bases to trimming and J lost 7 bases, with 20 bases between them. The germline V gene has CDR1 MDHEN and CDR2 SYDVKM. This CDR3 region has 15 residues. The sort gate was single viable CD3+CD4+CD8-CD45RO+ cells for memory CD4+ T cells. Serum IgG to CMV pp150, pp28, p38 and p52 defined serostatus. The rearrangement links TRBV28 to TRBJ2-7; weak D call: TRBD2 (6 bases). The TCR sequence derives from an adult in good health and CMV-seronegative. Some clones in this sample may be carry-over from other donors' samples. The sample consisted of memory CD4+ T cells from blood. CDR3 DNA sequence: TGTGCCAGCAGTTCGCTGAACACGGGAGTGAGAGAGCAGTACTTC. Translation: CASSSLNTGVREQYF.